One sample yielded the 9 T cell receptor beta chains listed below, sequenced in a study of T cells in Graves' hyperthyroidism and ophthalmopathy. RNA transcripts yielded amplified TCR beta CDR3 regions. The HTBI set primed first-round TCR CDR3 RT-PCR. Each CDR3 protein is one row after TCRdb ran MiXCR on the multiplex PCR reads. The sample has hundreds of thousands of distinct CDR3 sequences; 12% to 15% are singletons. The sequencing sample was made of blood. The receptor set was obtained from a woman under 30 with Graves' hyperthyroidism.

This clonotype was found a few times. CDR3 loop: CSVEAVVKGRGVEAFF. The DNA for the CDR3 is TGCAGCGTTGAAGCCGTCGTAAAAGGGAGGGGAGTCGAAGCTTTCTTT. The chain links TRBV29-1 to TRBJ1-1, with D possibly being TRBD1 (5 bases). V was clipped by 1 base and J by 8 bases, with 23 bases between them. The CDR3 spans 16 residues. The germline V gene encodes CDR1 SQVTM and CDR2 ANQGSEA.

In nucleotides, the CDR3 is TGCGCAGCGAGGGGACAGGGTGAGGCCGGGGAGCTGTTTTTT. This codes for CAARGQGEAGELFF. This chain links TRBV10-2 with TRBJ2-2, with TRBD1 matching over 9 bases. The CDR3 loop spans 14 amino acids. Germline loops: CDR1 WSHSY, CDR2 SAAADI.

The J gene is TRBJ2-7, the V gene TRBV28; 12 bases fit TRBD2. V lost 6 bases, J lost 6 bases, and 9 bases stayed unmatched. Germline assignment: CDR1 MDHEN and CDR2 SYDVKM. The CDR3 contains 15 residues. CDR3 residues: CASSWTSGTHLEQYF. Here the CDR3 DNA reads TGTGCCAGCAGCTGGACTAGCGGGACCCACCTCGAGCAGTACTTC.

At least ten counts were recorded for this clonotype. This chain uses TRBV18 with TRBJ1-1, with D maybe TRBD1 (6 bases). V was trimmed by 1 base and J by 0 bases, leaving 9 bases between them. The CDR3 is 15 amino acids. From germline, CDR1 is KGHSH and CDR2 LQKENI. The CDR3 sequence: CASSPHGQMNTEAFF. Written as DNA, the CDR3 is TGTGCCAGCTCACCACATGGACAGATGAACACTGAAGCTTTCTTT.

This rearrangement joins TRBV20-1 to TRBJ1-2; D unresolved. The length of the CDR3 is 12 residues. V dropped 0 bases and J dropped 5 bases, with 7 bases sitting between them. Germline CDR1 DFQATT, CDR2 SNEGSKA (reference sequence). The CDR3 sequence is CSARDRRYGYTF. In nucleotides, the CDR3 is TGCAGTGCTAGAGACAGAAGATATGGCTACACCTTC.

Ten or more counts support this clonotype. This rearrangement joins TRBV7-2 to TRBJ1-3; D is undetermined. The V end was cut by 5 bases, the J end by 0 bases, with 8 bases between. Germline CDR1 reads SGHTA; CDR2 reads FQGNSA. CDR3 size: 14 residues. The CDR3 region is CASSRHSSGNTIYF. The CDR3 DNA sequence: TGTGCCAGCAGCAGACACAGCTCTGGAAACACCATATATTTT.

This clonotype has a count of ten or more. The V call is TRBV12-3 or TRBV12-4, the J call TRBJ2-3; TRBD1 agrees at 7 bases. The V gene end was trimmed by 6 bases and the J gene end by 0 bases; junction bases not matched to a gene: 6. The CDR3 length is 15 residues. For the CDR3, the DNA is TGTGCCAGCAGCCACAGGGGACGCAGCACAGATACGCAGTATTTT. It yields the protein CASSHRGRSTDTQYF.

The V gene is TRBV30, the J gene TRBJ1-2; D may be TRBD1 (5 bases). This CDR3 spans 13 amino acids. V lost 1 base to trimming and J lost 4 bases, with 10 bases between them. Germline lookup yields CDR1 GTSNPN and CDR2 SVGIG (reference sequence). Here the CDR3 reads CAWSDGGGYGYTF. In nucleotides, the CDR3 is TGTGCCTGGAGTGATGGGGGAGGCTATGGCTACACCTTC.

This clonotype was counted between two and nine times. The chain employs TRBV19 and TRBJ1-5; D gene uncertain. The germline V and J ends were trimmed by 1 base and 6 bases, with 13 bases remaining between them. The CDR3 has 15 amino acids. Germline V gene sequence: CDR1 LNHDA, CDR2 SQIVND (reference sequence). The CDR3 bases are TGTGCCAGTAGTATAGGAGCCTACCCAGGTCAGCCCCAGCATTTT. Its protein is CASSIGAYPGQPQHF.